This T cell receptor (beta chain) was recovered during a study of blood T cell repertoires in COVID-19 (dated by TCRdb to about 2020). General notes on the study: Samples covering the acute and convalescent phases of COVID-19 were provided by collaborators in the United States, Italy and Spain. A de-identified subject ID, COVID-19 status, age in years and sex were almost always included in the sample metadata. The dataset comprised deeply sampled blood TCRbeta repertoires from subjects exposed to, actively infected with, or recovered from COVID-19. The repertoires were released in a freely available public database intended as a resource for research on the immune response to SARS-CoV-2. The prospective study material was composed of cDNA or gDNA derived from T cells, B-cell-depleted T cells, or PBMCs. Samples came from the ongoing ImmuneRACE study (first 160 participants) plus 1,254 subjects from 6 global collaborators. Where HLA class I and class II types were available, the types were taken from metadata supplied by the sample provider, not from assay-based typing.

In regard to this clone: This clone's antigen is unknown. No qualities accompany the bases; no much larger clone lies one base away.

Whole blood was collected in K2EDTA tubes by collaborating institutions according to the institutions' own protocols. For TCRbeta analysis, collaborator samples were shipped as frozen whole blood, as isolated PBMCs, or as DNA extracted from either sample type. The immunoSEQ Assay, a bias-controlled multiplex PCR, was used to amplify TCRbeta CDR3 regions from genomic DNA. The study's processing was this. Within the assay, amplification of reference gene primers was used to estimate how many nucleated cells each sample contained. To quantify the absolute abundance of each unique TCRbeta CDR3 rearrangement, sequence reads were collapsed and filtered. For each sample, productive Simpson clonality was calculated as the square root of Simpson's diversity index across productive rearrangements. TCRdb limited this immuneACCESS table to in-frame rearrangements with V and J called. A share of clones is missing; checked studies link under half to unresolved V genes, and the rest is unexplained. V and J calls plus clone size are reproduced from that table; the DNA served to infer D and trimming. The sample table records under 80,000 clones; approximately 86% of these occur just once. The biggest ten clones account for approximately 1% of the sample.

Results and caveats for the whole study, not just this receptor: How much clinical and demographic metadata was included differed by source and by participant, and the metadata was provided uncurated.

The sequenced sample was peripheral blood. The TCR sequence derives from an older man with acute or convalescent COVID-19.

This receptor has the CDR3 CASSQGAPPFTEAFF. The base sequence is TGTGCCAGCAGCCAAGGAGCTCCGCCATTCACTGAAGCTTTCTTT. The chain joins TRBV14 to TRBJ1-1; the D gene cannot be named for sure. Including the terminal cysteine and phenylalanine, the CDR3 comprises 15 residues. Only the CDR3 region is kept as DNA, spanning 45 bases read in frame from base 1. The germline V gene gives CDR1 as SGHDN and CDR2 as FVKESK. Trimming removed 1 base from V and 4 bases from J, leaving 13 bases between the germline ends.